These 17 T cell receptor beta chains share one sample of origin, sequenced in a study of shared clonotypes between healthy human individuals. The naive CD8 subset, CD45RO-negative cells positively selected for CCR7, excluded terminally differentiated effector memory CD45RA+ cells. Generated by immunoSEQ multiplex PCR, the TCRdb table keeps only in-frame clones and is missing some. Here the sample spans around 1,900,000 clones, 93% being singletons. The material sequenced was naive CD8+ T cells from PBMCs. The receptor source for this set is a man aged 18 to 30 in good health. Some clones in this sample may be carry-over from other donors' samples.

The chain links TRBV19 to TRBJ1-1, with 8 nucleotides matching TRBD1. V lost 6 bases, J lost 1 base, and 7 bases stayed unmatched. This CDR3 region has 15 residues. From germline, CDR1 is LNHDA and CDR2 SQIVND (reference sequence). CDR3: CASRTRTGTNTEAFF. The DNA for the CDR3 is TGTGCCAGTAGAACTAGGACAGGGACGAACACTGAAGCTTTCTTT.

The chain carries TRBV27 and TRBJ2-5; D remains unclear. CDR1 is MNHEY, CDR2 SMNVEV, per germline (reference sequence). The CDR3 has 14 residues. V lost 8 bases and J 5 bases, leaving 18 bases between the germline ends. CDR3 in amino acids: CASAGAPYRETQYF. In DNA form, the CDR3 reads TGTGCCAGCGCTGGAGCCCCTTACCGGGAGACCCAGTACTTC.

The CDR3 region is CASSGGPLELRETQYF. The CDR3 nucleotides are TGTGCCAGCAGTGGGGGCCCACTCGAGTTGAGAGAGACCCAGTACTTC. The rearrangement links TRBV28 to TRBJ2-5; D possibly corresponds to TRBD1 (6 bases). CDR1 and CDR2 from the germline V gene are MDHEN and SYDVKM. Trimming took off 5 bases at V and 4 bases at J, with 20 bases between the two ends. The CDR3 spans 16 residues.

The CDR3 DNA follows: TGTGCCAGCAGTTATTGGTCCGGGGGCGGCCGCTACGAGCAGTACTTC. This gives the protein CASSYWSGGGRYEQYF. The chain recombines TRBV28 with TRBJ2-7; D might be TRBD1 or TRBD2, each matching 6 bases. V was cut by 4 bases and J by 3 bases, with 19 bases left in between. Germline loops: CDR1 MDHEN, CDR2 SYDVKM. The CDR3 is 16 amino acids.

The rearrangement joins TRBV4-1 to TRBJ1-1, with 8 nucleotides matching TRBD1. The CDR3 has 16 residues. J gave up 3 bases and V 2 bases, and 8 bases lay outside the gene matches. Germline assignment: CDR1 MGHRA and CDR2 YSYEKL. The DNA of the CDR3 is TGCGCCAGCAGCCAAAACAGGGGGGGTGGGGACACTGAAGCTTTCTTT. Translating gives CASSQNRGGGDTEAFF.

The rearrangement uses TRBV27 and TRBJ1-2; no clear D gene. V gave up 5 bases and J gave up 11 bases, with 18 bases separating them. The CDR3 covers 13 residues. Germline values: CDR1 MNHEY, CDR2 SMNVEV (reference sequence). CDR3 region: CASSLMAGVGYTF. The CDR3 region has the DNA TGTGCCAGCAGTCTAATGGCCGGGGTAGGGTACACCTTC.

The chain combines TRBV7-9 with TRBJ2-4; a possible D gene is TRBD2 (6 bases). The CDR3 loop spans 17 amino acids. Trimming cost V 5 bases and J 1 base, with 18 bases left between them. Germline CDR1 is SEHNR and CDR2 is FQNEAQ (reference sequence). The CDR3 DNA sequence: TGTGCCAGCAGCCCCATCGATGGGGGGAGGGCCAAAAACATTCAGTACTTC. Translation: CASSPIDGGRAKNIQYF.

The rearrangement links TRBV7-9 to TRBJ2-7; 8 bases match TRBD1. This CDR3 comprises 14 residues. Trimming at V came to 5 bases and at J to 5 bases, leaving 8 bases not matched to a gene. Germline lookup yields CDR1 SEHNR and CDR2 FQNEAQ (reference sequence). The chain's CDR3 is CASSLVTGGNEQYF. Here the CDR3 DNA reads TGTGCCAGCAGCCTAGTAACAGGGGGTAACGAGCAGTACTTC.

The V call is TRBV11-2, the J call TRBJ2-4; 8 bases agree with TRBD2. Germline V gives CDR1 SGHAT, CDR2 FQNNGV. J gave up 9 bases and V 4 bases, and 11 bases lay outside the gene matches. CDR3 length equals 15 residues. CDR3 coding DNA: TGTGCCAGCAGCTCCACCGGGGGGACTAGTCGCATTCAGTACTTC. Its protein product is CASSSTGGTSRIQYF.

This chain uses TRBV2 with TRBJ2-7, with D possibly being TRBD1 (5 bases). This CDR3 region has 13 residues. Trimming removed 7 bases from V and 3 bases from J, with 13 bases in between. In germline, CDR1 is SNHLY, CDR2 FYNNEI. The CDR3 here is CASNRQGYYEQYF. The CDR3 nucleotides read TGTGCCAGCAATCGTCAGGGATACTACGAGCAGTACTTC. The whole variable domain, filled in from reference TRBV2 and TRBJ2-7, reads EPEVTQTPSHQVTQMGQEVILRCVPISNHLYFYWYRQILGQKVEFLVSFYNNEISEKSEIFDDQFSVERPDGSNFTLKIRSTKLEDSAMYFCASNRQGYYEQYFGPGTRLTVT.

The count of this clone is one. The chain carries TRBV27 and TRBJ2-7, with 11 bases matching TRBD2. The germline gives CDR1 MNHEY, CDR2 SMNVEV (reference sequence). The junction had 12 bases not matched to a gene; V was cut back by 5 bases and J by 6 bases. The CDR3 totals 16 residues. For the CDR3, the DNA is TGTGCCAGCAGTCTCCAGCCACCGGGACTAGCGGTCGAGCAGTACTTC. It encodes CASSLQPPGLAVEQYF.

The chain is built from TRBV27 and TRBJ2-3, with D tentatively TRBD2 (7 bases). With 4 bases removed from V and 3 bases from J, the gap between germline ends came to 17 bases. Per germline, CDR1 MNHEY and CDR2 SMNVEV (reference sequence). CDR3 size: 16 residues. This chain's CDR3 is CASSYYAGGLTDTQYF. CDR3 nucleotides: TGTGCCAGCAGTTACTATGCCGGGGGGCTGACAGATACGCAGTATTTT.

Of note for this clone: Other DNA sequences in this sample translate to the same CDR3. The chain employs TRBV5-6 and TRBJ1-1, with no clear D. The CDR3 runs 15 residues. Trimming cost V 0 bases and J 4 bases, with 13 bases left between them. Looked up from germline, CDR1 is SGHDT and CDR2 is YYEEEE. The CDR3 sequence is CASSLGAGGGTEAFF. CDR3 coding DNA: TGTGCCAGCAGCTTGGGGGCAGGCGGCGGCACTGAAGCTTTCTTT.

The V call is TRBV28, the J call TRBJ2-7; D possibly corresponds to TRBD2 (6 bases). Germline loops: CDR1 MDHEN, CDR2 SYDVKM. The CDR3 is made up of 14 amino acids. V lost 7 bases and J lost 4, with 17 bases in between. For the CDR3, the DNA is TGTGCCAGCACCACGAATGCGGCGGGGTACGAGCAGTACTTC. Translation: CASTTNAAGYEQYF.

The sample holds a few counts of this clone. This chain joins TRBV2 and TRBJ1-4, with 10 bases matching TRBD1. The CDR3 spans 13 residues. Germline V gene lookup returns CDR1 SNHLY and CDR2 FYNNEI. V lost 8 bases, J lost 8 bases, and 5 bases stayed unmatched. The CDR3 nucleotides read TGTGCCAGCTGGGACAGGGGTACAGAAAAACTGTTTTTT. It is translated as CASWDRGTEKLFF.

V gene TRBV7-9 combines with J gene TRBJ1-2; a weak D match, TRBD1 (5 bases). Trimming took 4 bases from V and 2 from J, leaving 8 bases between them. The length of the CDR3 is 13 residues. Germline V gene data show CDR1 as SEHNR and CDR2 as FQNEAQ (reference sequence). In DNA form, the CDR3 reads TGTGCCAGCAGCTCCCCAGGGAACTATGGCTACACCTTC. Translated: CASSSPGNYGYTF.

This rearrangement joins TRBV7-9 to TRBJ1-1; D remains unclear. The CDR3 is 15 amino acids. Per the germline V gene, CDR1 is SEHNR and CDR2 is FQNEAQ (reference sequence). V lost 4 bases to trimming and J lost 4 bases, with 16 bases between them. The CDR3: CASSSSDRDATEAFF. In DNA, the CDR3 is TGTGCCAGCAGCTCCAGCGATAGGGATGCCACTGAAGCTTTCTTT.